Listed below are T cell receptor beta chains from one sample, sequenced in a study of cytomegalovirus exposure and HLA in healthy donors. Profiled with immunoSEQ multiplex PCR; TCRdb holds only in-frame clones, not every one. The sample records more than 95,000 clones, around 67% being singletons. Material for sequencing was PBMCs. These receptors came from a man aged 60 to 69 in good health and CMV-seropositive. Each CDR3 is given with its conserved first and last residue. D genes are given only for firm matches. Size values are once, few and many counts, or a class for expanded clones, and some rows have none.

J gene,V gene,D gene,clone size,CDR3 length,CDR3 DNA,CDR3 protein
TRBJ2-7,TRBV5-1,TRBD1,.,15,TGCGCCAGCAGCTTGGCTCGGACAGGGTCCTACGAGCAGTACTTC,CASSLARTGSYEQYF
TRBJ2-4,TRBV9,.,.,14,TGTGCCAGCAGCGTAGACTTCAGGTATAACATTCAGTACTTC,CASSVDFRYNIQYF
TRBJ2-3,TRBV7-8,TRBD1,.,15,TGTGCCAGCAGCTCCCCGGGACAGAGCACAGATACGCAGTATTTT,CASSSPGQSTDTQYF
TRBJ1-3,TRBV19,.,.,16,TGTGCCAGTAGTCCCCTCGGGATGTCCTCTGGAAACACCATATATTTT,CASSPLGMSSGNTIYF
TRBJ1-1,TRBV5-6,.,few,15,TGTGCCAGCAGCCCCCAGGGACAAGCGAACACTGAAGCTTTCTTT,CASSPQGQANTEAFF
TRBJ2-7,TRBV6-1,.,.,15,TGTGCCGGAGGGGATACAGGTCTAAGCTCCTACGAGCAGTACTTC,CAGGDTGLSSYEQYF
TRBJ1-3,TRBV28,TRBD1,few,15,TGTGCCAGCAGTTTACCCCGACAGGGTAGAAACACCATATATTTT,CASSLPRQGRNTIYF
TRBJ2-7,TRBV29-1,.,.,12,TGCAGCGTTGAACGCCAGGGCCACGAGCAGTACTTC,CSVERQGHEQYF
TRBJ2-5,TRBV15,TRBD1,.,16,TGTGCCACCAGCAGGGCAGTCGGACAGGGTTGGGAGACCCAGTACTTC,CATSRAVGQGWETQYF
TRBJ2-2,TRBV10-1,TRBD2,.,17,TGCGCCAGCAGTGACAAAGGACTAGCGGGCAATACCGGGGAGCTGTTTTTT,CASSDKGLAGNTGELFF
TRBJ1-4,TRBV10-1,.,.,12,TGCGCCAGCAGTGGAAGCGATGAAAAACTGTTTTTT,CASSGSDEKLFF
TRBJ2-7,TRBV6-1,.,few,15,TGTGCCAGCAGTATTCAAGCAGGGGCCGTCCTCGAGCAGTACTTC,CASSIQAGAVLEQYF
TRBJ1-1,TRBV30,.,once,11,TGTGCCTGGAGCCCTGTGACTGAAGCTTTCTTT,CAWSPVTEAFF
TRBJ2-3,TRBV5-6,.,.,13,TGTGCCAGCAGCTCCTCAGGGGCCGATACGCAGTATTTT,CASSSSGADTQYF
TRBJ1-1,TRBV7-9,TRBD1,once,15,TGTGCCAGCAGCGCCGTGGGACAGGCCGGCACTGAAGCTTTCTTT,CASSAVGQAGTEAFF
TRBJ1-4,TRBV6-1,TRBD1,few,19,TGTGCCAGCAGTGAAATACACAGGGGGCTCATGGCAACTAATGAAAAACTGTTTTTT,CASSEIHRGLMATNEKLFF
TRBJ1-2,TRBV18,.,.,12,TGTGCCAGCTCACCAAATGGGGGGGGCGAAGCCTTC,CASSPNGGGEAF
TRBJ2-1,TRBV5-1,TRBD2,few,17,TGCGCCAGCAGCTGGACTAGCGGGGGTCTTTGGGGGAATGAGCAGTTCTTC,CASSWTSGGLWGNEQFF
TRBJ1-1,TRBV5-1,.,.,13,TGCGCCAGCAGCGAAACAGGGAGCGCTGAAGCTTTCTTT,CASSETGSAEAFF
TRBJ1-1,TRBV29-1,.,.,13,TGCAGCGTCGGACACAGGGCGAGGACTGAAGCTTTCTTT,CSVGHRARTEAFF
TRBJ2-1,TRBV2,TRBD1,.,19,TGTGCCAGCAGTGACATCTCGGGGAGGACAGGGGGCTTCTACAATGAGCAGTTCTTC,CASSDISGRTGGFYNEQFF